This T cell receptor beta chain was profiled in a study of regulatory T cells in long-lasting Graves disease. Construction of TCR beta libraries relied on iRepertoire HTBI primers and on Arm-PCR targeting CDR3 regions. TCRdb reanalysed the multiplex PCR reads using MiXCR and keeps one entry per CDR3 protein. The sample lists 350,000 to 550,000 distinct CDR3 sequences, 15% occurring once. This sample's time point: newly diagnosed GD, antithyroid drugs for less than 3 months. PBMC-derived RNA was used for the TCR library. These data also featured in a second study, about T cells in Graves' hyperthyroidism and ophthalmopathy.

The receptor was isolated from a woman in her twenties or thirties with Graves disease. The source material was peripheral blood mononuclear cells (PBMCs), sampled at new diagnosis, from a patient treated with antithyroid drugs.

The CDR3 spells CSARGVNSPLHF. The CDR3 nucleotides read TGCAGTGCTAGAGGTGTGAATTCACCCCTCCACTTT. V usage is TRBV20-1 and J usage is TRBJ1-6; no reliable D call. The CDR3 length is 12 residues. The germline V gene has CDR1 DFQATT and CDR2 SNEGSKA (reference sequence). V lost 1 base to trimming and J lost 7 bases, with 5 bases between them.